This passage covers 17 T cell receptor beta chains from one sample sequenced in a study of cytomegalovirus exposure and HLA in healthy donors. The PCR had 60 Vbeta and 13 Jbeta primers. Sequencing used immunoSEQ multiplex PCR; TCRdb keeps in-frame clones, though not all of them. The data show about 60,000 clones, 73% seen once. What was sequenced was PBMCs. The source of these receptors is a man aged 45-65 years in good health and CMV-seronegative.

The rearrangement links TRBV19 to TRBJ1-2; maybe TRBD1 (6 bases). V was trimmed by 3 bases and J by 8 bases, leaving 10 bases between them. CDR3 size: 12 residues. Germline V CDR1 and CDR2: LNHDA, SQIVND (reference sequence). CDR3 bases: TGTGCCAGTAGTATTGCGACAGGCGGCTACACCTTC. This codes for CASSIATGGYTF.

For this clone: A junction end diverges from the germline sequence, so it may reflect a read error. The chain links TRBV5-4 to TRBJ2-3; no clear D gene. CDR3 length: 12 amino acids. Germline values: CDR1 SGHNT, CDR2 YYREEE (reference sequence). Here the CDR3 reads CASSLGRDTQYF. CDR3 nucleotide sequence: TGTGCCAGCAGTTTGGGCAGAGATACGCAGTATTTT.

The V gene is TRBV29-1, the J gene TRBJ1-2; no reliable D call. CDR1 SQVTM and CDR2 ANQGSEA come from the germline V gene. This CDR3 comprises 14 residues. Trimming cost V 6 bases and J 8 bases, with 22 bases left between them. CDR3: CSVTSWSGGVGYTF. For the CDR3, the DNA is TGCAGCGTCACGTCCTGGTCTGGAGGCGTGGGCTACACCTTC.

This rearrangement joins TRBV5-1 to TRBJ1-2; D call uncertain. The ends were cut back, 4 bases at V and 2 bases at J, with 12 bases in the middle. The germline CDR1 and CDR2 sequences are SGHRS and YFSETQ. The CDR3 spans 14 residues. CDR3 nucleotide sequence: TGCGCCAGCAGCCTGTCTATCGGGAACTATGGCTACACCTTC. The encoded protein is CASSLSIGNYGYTF.

The chain recombines TRBV27 with TRBJ2-3, with a tentative D call TRBD1 (6 bases). The V gene's germline CDR1 is MNHEY and CDR2 SMNVEV (reference sequence). The ends were cut back, 6 bases at V and 2 bases at J, with 21 bases in the middle. The CDR3 is 17 amino acids. This CDR3 is CASRHRRGTVTTDTQYF. CDR3 bases: TGTGCCAGCAGGCACCGCAGGGGCACGGTTACCACAGATACGCAGTATTTT.

The chain employs TRBV19 and TRBJ2-2; D possibly corresponds to TRBD1 (5 bases). Trimming pared 6 bases from V and 0 bases from J, leaving 8 bases between. CDR1 LNHDA and CDR2 SQIVND come from the germline V gene (reference sequence). The CDR3 is made up of 14 amino acids. The CDR3 DNA reads TGTGCCAGTAGGGGGCAGGCGAACACCGGGGAGCTGTTTTTT. It translates to CASRGQANTGELFF.

J is TRBJ2-2 and V is TRBV19; TRBD1 matches at 10 bases. V shed 7 bases, J shed 5 bases, and the junction held 7 bases outside the gene matches. Germline V gives CDR1 LNHDA, CDR2 SQIVND (reference sequence). The CDR3 totals 15 residues. Here the CDR3 reads CASIPRTGGTGELFF. Here the CDR3 DNA reads TGTGCCAGTATACCTCGGACAGGGGGGACCGGGGAGCTGTTTTTT.

The J gene is TRBJ2-3, the V gene TRBV5-4; possibly TRBD2 for D (5 bases). Germline V gives CDR1 SGHNT, CDR2 YYREEE (reference sequence). The CDR3 runs 15 residues. V gave up 4 bases and J gave up 0 bases, with 12 bases separating them. The CDR3 nucleotides are TGTGCCAGCAGCCCCATTAGAGGGAGCACAGATACGCAGTATTTT. Its protein product is CASSPIRGSTDTQYF. Full variable domain (outside the CDR3, taken from reference TRBV5-4 and TRBJ2-3): ETGVTQSPTHLIKTRGQQVTLRCSSQSGHNTVSWYQQALGQGPQFIFQYYREEENGRGNFPPRFSGLQFPNYSSELNVNALELDDSALYLCASSPIRGSTDTQYFGPGTRLTVL.

The V and J genes are TRBV19 and TRBJ2-1; D might be TRBD1 (5 bases). Germline CDR1 and CDR2: LNHDA and SQIVND (reference sequence). This CDR3 spans 16 amino acids. Between the trimmed V and J ends, which lost 5 bases and 0 bases, there was a span of 14 bases. For the CDR3, the DNA is TGTGCCAGTAGTTTCCACTGGGGCCGCTCCTACAATGAGCAGTTCTTC. It translates to CASSFHWGRSYNEQFF.

This rearrangement joins TRBV19 to TRBJ2-5; D perhaps matches TRBD1 (6 bases). This CDR3 comprises 15 residues. Germline V gives CDR1 LNHDA, CDR2 SQIVND (reference sequence). Trimming shortened V by 2 bases and J by 2 bases, and 12 bases separated the two germline ends. CDR3 nucleotide sequence: TGTGCCAGTAGTATACGCACAGGGCCACAAGAGACCCAGTACTTC. Protein: CASSIRTGPQETQYF.

The V call is TRBV6-1, the J call TRBJ2-2; D is ambiguous. The V end lost 4 bases, the J end lost 3 bases, and 6 bases lay between the germline ends. The CDR3 length is 13 residues. In germline, CDR1 is MNHNS, CDR2 SASEGT. CDR3 amino acids: CASSVLYTGELFF. The CDR3 DNA follows: TGTGCCAGCAGTGTCCTTTACACCGGGGAGCTGTTTTTT.

The V and J genes are TRBV19 and TRBJ1-6; D not resolved. From germline, CDR1 is LNHDA and CDR2 SQIVND (reference sequence). The CDR3 has 13 residues. V dropped 7 bases and J dropped 5 bases, with 9 bases sitting between them. DNA of the CDR3: TGTGCCAGTAAGAACAGAAATAATTCACCCCTCCACTTT. Translated, it gives CASKNRNNSPLHF.

This rearrangement joins TRBV6-5 to TRBJ1-3; perhaps TRBD1 as D (6 bases). CDR1 and CDR2 (germline): MNHEY, SVGAGI. The CDR3 runs 14 residues. V gave up 6 bases and J gave up 4 bases, with 13 bases separating them. The CDR3 region is CASREGVSGNTIYF. The CDR3 coding sequence is TGTGCCAGCAGAGAGGGGGTATCAGGAAACACCATATATTTT.

This clone was found a few times. The junction differs from germline at one of its ends, possibly a read error. The gene calls are TRBV7-7 and TRBJ2-1; the D gene is possibly TRBD1 (6 bases). The CDR3 is 18 residues long. Looked up from germline, CDR1 is SSHAT and CDR2 is FNYEAQ (reference sequence). DNA of the CDR3: TGTGCTAGCAGCTCGGCGCTGGGGGCACGTATCTCCTACAATGAGCAGTTCTTC. Residues: CASSSALGARISYNEQFF.

The CDR3 DNA is TGTGCCAGCAGCGCGGGACATTTAAGGAACGAGCAGTACTTC. It is translated as CASSAGHLRNEQYF. The chain is built from TRBV9 and TRBJ2-7, with D maybe TRBD1 (6 bases). V dropped 3 bases and J dropped 5 bases, with 15 bases sitting between them. This CDR3 is built from 14 residues. From germline, CDR1 is SGDLS and CDR2 YYNGEE.

The rearrangement joins TRBV5-8 to TRBJ2-1; D not resolved. The CDR3 has 17 amino acids. The V gene's germline CDR1 is SGHTS and CDR2 YDEGEE. Trimming left V 1 base short and J 5 bases short, with 19 bases between. This CDR3 reads CASSLPLLLSKDNEQFF. CDR3 DNA sequence: TGTGCCAGCAGCTTGCCTTTACTACTTTCTAAGGACAATGAGCAGTTCTTC. Full variable domain (missing parts from reference TRBV5-8 and TRBJ2-1): EAGVTQSPTHLIKTRGQQATLRCSPISGHTSVYWYQQALGLGLQFLLWYDEGEERNRGNFPPRFSGRQFPNYSSELNVNALELEDSALYLCASSLPLLLSKDNEQFFGPGTRLTVL.

The J gene is TRBJ2-1, the V gene TRBV2, with a weak D call TRBD2 (6 bases). Trimming shortened V by 5 bases and J by 16 bases, and 18 bases separated the two germline ends. The CDR3 extends over 12 amino acids. In germline, CDR1 is SNHLY, CDR2 FYNNEI. CDR3 nucleotides: TGTGCCAGCAGTCCACTAGCAAGCTTGGTTTTCTTC. As protein: CASSPLASLVFF.